Listed below are T cell receptor beta chains from one sample, sequenced in a study of T cell responses to AZD1222 COVID-19 vaccine. Produced via immunoSEQ multiplex PCR; TCRdb's table is partial and in-frame only. The table lists 130,000 to 150,000 clones, around 88% of them singletons. This sample comprised peripheral blood, obtained on day 0 of AZD1222 vaccination. These TCRs come from an adult in good health. The CDR3 runs from the conserved cysteine through the conserved F or W. A D gene is named only where the DNA matches it firmly. A row's size may be missing; if present it is once, few, many or a size class.

v_call	j_call	clone_size	d_call	cdr3_aa	cdr3_nt
TRBV12-3/TRBV12-4	TRBJ1-1	NA	NA	CASSSTANTEAFF	TGTGCCAGCAGTTCGACAGCGAACACTGAAGCTTTCTTT
TRBV7-2	TRBJ2-1	NA	NA	CASSLDARNFNEQFF	TGTGCCAGCAGCTTAGACGCGAGAAATTTTAATGAGCAGTTCTTC
TRBV28	TRBJ1-1	once	TRBD1	CAIRGQGNTEAFF	TGTGCCATCCGGGGACAGGGAAACACTGAAGCTTTCTTT
TRBV18	TRBJ2-7	NA	TRBD1	CASSPSGGQGAHEQYF	TGTGCCAGCTCACCATCGGGTGGACAGGGGGCCCACGAGCAGTACTTC
TRBV5-1	TRBJ2-2	NA	NA	CASSLSWGNTGELFF	TGCGCCAGCAGCTTGTCGTGGGGGAACACCGGGGAGCTGTTTTTT
TRBV6-1	TRBJ2-1	NA	NA	CASSGTGTATYNEQFF	TGTGCCAGCAGTGGAACCGGGACTGCCACCTACAATGAGCAGTTCTTC
TRBV5-1	TRBJ1-1	NA	TRBD1	CASSFDRVTTEAFF	TGCGCCAGCAGCTTCGACAGGGTAACGACTGAAGCTTTCTTT
TRBV5-1	TRBJ1-2	once	TRBD1	CASSGDGTGYGYTF	TGCGCCAGCAGCGGAGACGGGACAGGGTATGGCTACACCTTC
TRBV20-1	TRBJ2-5	NA	NA	CSANKETQYF	TGCAGTGCAAATAAAGAGACCCAGTACTTC
TRBV3-1/TRBV3-2	TRBJ1-1	NA	TRBD1	CASSPGQGETEAFF	TGTGCCAGCAGCCCCGGCCAGGGGGAGACTGAAGCTTTCTTT
TRBV5-5	TRBJ1-2	NA	NA	CASSLGLDGYTF	TGTGCCAGCAGCTTGGGTTTGGATGGCTACACCTTC
TRBV11-3	TRBJ2-3	NA	TRBD2	CASSLTSGASTTQYF	TGTGCCAGCAGCTTAACTAGCGGGGCCTCTACTACGCAGTATTTT
TRBV4-1	TRBJ2-2	once	NA	CASSQVGRGPSPGELFF	TGCGCCAGCAGCCAAGTTGGAAGAGGACCCTCTCCCGGGGAGCTGTTTTTT
TRBV18	TRBJ2-7	NA	TRBD1	CASARPDRAGYEQYF	TGTGCCAGCGCACGCCCAGACAGGGCTGGCTACGAGCAGTACTTC
TRBV18	TRBJ1-1	NA	NA	CASSPGENTEAFF	TGTGCCAGCTCTCCCGGTGAGAACACTGAAGCTTTCTTT
TRBV30	TRBJ1-2	NA	NA	CAWRLDGYTF	TGTGCCTGGAGGTTGGACGGCTACACCTTC
TRBV11-3	TRBJ2-3	NA	TRBD1	CASSLLGQVSTDTQYF	TGTGCCAGCAGCCTTCTGGGACAGGTCAGCACAGATACGCAGTATTTT
TRBV6-4	TRBJ1-2	NA	NA	CASSENSNYGYTF	TGTGCCAGCAGTGAGAACAGCAACTATGGCTACACCTTC
TRBV5-5	TRBJ1-5	once	TRBD1	CASSPRTGAVSNQPQHF	TGTGCCAGCAGTCCGAGGACAGGGGCAGTTAGCAATCAGCCCCAGCATTTT
TRBV3-1/TRBV3-2	TRBJ1-1	few	NA	CASSQHRIMNTEAFF	TGTGCCAGCAGCCAGCACAGGATAATGAACACTGAAGCTTTCTTT
TRBV19	TRBJ2-7	NA	TRBD1	CASSTGQGAYEQYF	TGTGCCAGTAGTACCGGACAGGGGGCTTACGAGCAGTACTTC
TRBV9	TRBJ2-6	NA	NA	CASSVATQFSGANVLTF	TGTGCCAGCAGCGTAGCGACCCAGTTCTCTGGGGCCAACGTCCTGACTTTC
TRBV6-4	TRBJ2-3	medium-sized	TRBD2	CASSETSGGTDTQYF	TGTGCCAGCAGTGAGACTAGCGGGGGGACAGATACGCAGTATTTT
TRBV29-1	TRBJ1-2	NA	TRBD1	CSVGTGGWGYTF	TGCAGCGTTGGGACAGGGGGCTGGGGCTACACCTTC